The TCR beta chain under discussion was sequenced for a study of breast tumors, draining lymph nodes, adjacent tissues. General observations from the study: Tumor repertoires ranked between lymph nodes and nontumor tissue in diversity, with V and J gene preferences. Most tumor T cells seemingly derive from lymph node, then expand in tumor.

This clonotype was seen many times. Its antigen is unknown. The CDR3 consists of 15 residues. Germline V gene data show CDR1 as SGHKS and CDR2 as YYEKEE (reference sequence). Between the trimmed V and J ends, which lost 6 bases and 5 bases, there was a span of 18 bases. Using its own MiXCR run on the multiplex PCR reads, TCRdb lists one record per CDR3 protein. The sample has about 16,000 distinct CDR3 sequences, 47% seen once. The sequenced material came from tumor-adjacent breast tissue. The sequence came from a female donor with breast cancer. Some clones in this sample may be carry-over from other donors' samples. The chain couples TRBV5-5 to TRBJ1-5; D is possibly TRBD1 (6 bases). CDR3 protein: CASTPQVGGDQPQHF. The CDR3 nucleotides read TGTGCCAGCACCCCCCAAGTTGGGGGCGATCAGCCCCAGCATTTT.